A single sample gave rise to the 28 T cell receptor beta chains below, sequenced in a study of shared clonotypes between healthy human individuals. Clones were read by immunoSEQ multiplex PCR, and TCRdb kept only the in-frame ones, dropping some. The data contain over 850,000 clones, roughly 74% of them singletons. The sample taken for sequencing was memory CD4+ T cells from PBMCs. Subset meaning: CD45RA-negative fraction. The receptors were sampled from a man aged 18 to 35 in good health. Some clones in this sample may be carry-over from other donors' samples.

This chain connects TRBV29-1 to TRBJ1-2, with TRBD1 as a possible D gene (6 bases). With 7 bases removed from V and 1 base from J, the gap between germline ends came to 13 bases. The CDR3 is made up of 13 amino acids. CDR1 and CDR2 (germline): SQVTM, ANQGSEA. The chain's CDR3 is CSAATGDNYGYTF. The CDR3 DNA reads TGCAGCGCAGCGACAGGCGATAACTATGGCTACACCTTC. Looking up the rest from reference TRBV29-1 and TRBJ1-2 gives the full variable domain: SAVISQKPSRDICQRGTSLTIQCQVDSQVTMMFWYRQQPGQSLTLIATANQGSEATYESGFVIDKFPISRPNLTFSTLTVSNMSPEDSSIYLCSAATGDNYGYTFGSGTRLTVV.

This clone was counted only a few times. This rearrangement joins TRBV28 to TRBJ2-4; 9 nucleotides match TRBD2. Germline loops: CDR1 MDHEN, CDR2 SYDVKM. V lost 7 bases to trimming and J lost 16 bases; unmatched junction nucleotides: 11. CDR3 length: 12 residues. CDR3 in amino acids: CASNSAGGPGYF. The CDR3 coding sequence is TGTGCCAGCAATTCGGCGGGAGGGCCAGGATACTTC.

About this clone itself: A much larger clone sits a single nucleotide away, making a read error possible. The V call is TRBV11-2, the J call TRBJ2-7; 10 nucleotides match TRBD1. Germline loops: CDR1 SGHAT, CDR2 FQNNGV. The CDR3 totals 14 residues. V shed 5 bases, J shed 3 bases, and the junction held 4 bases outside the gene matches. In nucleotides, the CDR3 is TGTGCCAGCAGCGCGGGACAGGGGCTCTACGAGCAGTACTTC. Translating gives CASSAGQGLYEQYF.

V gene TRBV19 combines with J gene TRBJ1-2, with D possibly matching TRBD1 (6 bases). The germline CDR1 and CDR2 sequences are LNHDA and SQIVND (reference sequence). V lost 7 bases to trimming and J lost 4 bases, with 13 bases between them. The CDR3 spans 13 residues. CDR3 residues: CASNPGQIYGYTF. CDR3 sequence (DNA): TGTGCCAGTAACCCTGGACAGATCTATGGCTACACCTTC.

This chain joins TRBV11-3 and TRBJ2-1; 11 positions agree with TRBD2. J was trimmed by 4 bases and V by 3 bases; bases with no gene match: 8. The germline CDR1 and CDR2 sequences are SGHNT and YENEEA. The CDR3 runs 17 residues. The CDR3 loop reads CASSFLPGTSGYNEQFF. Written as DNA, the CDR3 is TGTGCCAGCAGCTTCCTCCCCGGGACTAGCGGTTACAATGAGCAGTTCTTC.

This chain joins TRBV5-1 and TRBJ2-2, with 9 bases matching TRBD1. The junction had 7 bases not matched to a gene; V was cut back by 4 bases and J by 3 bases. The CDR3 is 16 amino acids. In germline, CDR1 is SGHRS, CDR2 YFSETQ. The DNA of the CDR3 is TGCGCCAGCAGCATAAGGACAGGGGCGGACACCGGGGAGCTGTTTTTT. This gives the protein CASSIRTGADTGELFF.

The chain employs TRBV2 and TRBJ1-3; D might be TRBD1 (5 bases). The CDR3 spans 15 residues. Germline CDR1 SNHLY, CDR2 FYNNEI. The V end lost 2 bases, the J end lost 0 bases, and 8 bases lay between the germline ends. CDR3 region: CASSESDSSGNTIYF. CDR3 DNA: TGTGCCAGCAGTGAAAGTGACAGCTCTGGAAACACCATATATTTT.

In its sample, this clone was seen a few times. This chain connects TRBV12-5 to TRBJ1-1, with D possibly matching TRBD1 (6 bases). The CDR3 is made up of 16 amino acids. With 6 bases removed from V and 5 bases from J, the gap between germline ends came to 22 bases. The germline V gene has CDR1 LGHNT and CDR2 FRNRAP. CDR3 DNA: TGTGCTAGTGGAGAGCCCACAGGGCGTGGAAGGACTGAAGCTTTCTTT. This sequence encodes CASGEPTGRGRTEAFF.

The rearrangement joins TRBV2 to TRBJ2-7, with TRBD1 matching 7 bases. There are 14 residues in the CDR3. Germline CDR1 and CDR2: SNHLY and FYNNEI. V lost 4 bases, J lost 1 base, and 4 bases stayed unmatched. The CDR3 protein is CASSVSGGSYEQYF. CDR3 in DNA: TGTGCCAGCAGTGTTTCAGGGGGTTCCTACGAGCAGTACTTC.

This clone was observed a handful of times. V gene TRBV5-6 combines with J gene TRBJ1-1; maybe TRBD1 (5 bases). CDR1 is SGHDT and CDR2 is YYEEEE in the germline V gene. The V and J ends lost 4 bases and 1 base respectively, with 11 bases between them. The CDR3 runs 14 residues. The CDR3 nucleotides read TGTGCCAGCAGCCTCTCTACAGGGAACACTGAAGCTTTCTTT. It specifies CASSLSTGNTEAFF.

The CDR3 bases are TGTGCCAGCAGCCAGGTGGGGGTCGGTCAGCCCCAGCATTTT. Amino acids: CASSQVGVGQPQHF. The rearrangement joins TRBV4-2 to TRBJ1-5, with D possibly matching TRBD1 (5 bases). The V end was cut by 3 bases, the J end by 6 bases, with 12 bases between. The length of the CDR3 is 14 residues. Germline loops: CDR1 LGHNA, CDR2 YNFKEQ.

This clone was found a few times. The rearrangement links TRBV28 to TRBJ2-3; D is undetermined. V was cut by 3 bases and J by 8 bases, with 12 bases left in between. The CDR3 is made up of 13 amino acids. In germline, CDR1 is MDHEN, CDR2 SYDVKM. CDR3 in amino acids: CASSLSTPPTQYF. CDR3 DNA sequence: TGTGCCAGCAGTTTGTCGACCCCTCCTACGCAGTATTTT.

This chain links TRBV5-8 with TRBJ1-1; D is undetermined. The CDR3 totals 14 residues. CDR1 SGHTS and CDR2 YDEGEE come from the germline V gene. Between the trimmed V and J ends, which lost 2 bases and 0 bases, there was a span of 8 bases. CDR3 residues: CASSFGSMNTEAFF. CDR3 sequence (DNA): TGTGCCAGCAGCTTTGGTTCCATGAACACTGAAGCTTTCTTT.

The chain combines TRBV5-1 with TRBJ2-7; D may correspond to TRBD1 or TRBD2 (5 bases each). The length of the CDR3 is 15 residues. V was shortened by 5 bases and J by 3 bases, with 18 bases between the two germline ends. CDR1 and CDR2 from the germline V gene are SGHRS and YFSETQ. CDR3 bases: TGCGCCAGCAGGAGGGTGGGGCTGGGGGACTACGAGCAGTACTTC. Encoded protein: CASRRVGLGDYEQYF.

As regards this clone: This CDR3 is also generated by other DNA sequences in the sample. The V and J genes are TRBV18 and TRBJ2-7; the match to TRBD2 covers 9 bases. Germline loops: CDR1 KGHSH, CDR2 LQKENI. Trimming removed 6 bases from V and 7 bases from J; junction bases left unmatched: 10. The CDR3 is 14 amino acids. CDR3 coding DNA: TGTGCCAGCTCGACCGGCGGGAGGGCCGGGGAGCAGTACTTC. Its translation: CASSTGGRAGEQYF.

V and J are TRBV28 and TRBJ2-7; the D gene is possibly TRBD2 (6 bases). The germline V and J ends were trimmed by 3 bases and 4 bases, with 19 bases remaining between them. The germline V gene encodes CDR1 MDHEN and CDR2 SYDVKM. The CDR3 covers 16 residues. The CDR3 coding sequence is TGTGCCAGCAGTTTGTTTTCCGTCGGGAGCGGTTACGAGCAGTACTTC. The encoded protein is CASSLFSVGSGYEQYF.

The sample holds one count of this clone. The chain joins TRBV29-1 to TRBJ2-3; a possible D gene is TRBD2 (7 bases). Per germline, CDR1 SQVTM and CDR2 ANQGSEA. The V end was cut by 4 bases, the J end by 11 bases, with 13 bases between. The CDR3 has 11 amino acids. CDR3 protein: CSVAGGAGQYF. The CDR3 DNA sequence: TGCAGCGTTGCGGGGGGCGCGGGGCAGTATTTT.

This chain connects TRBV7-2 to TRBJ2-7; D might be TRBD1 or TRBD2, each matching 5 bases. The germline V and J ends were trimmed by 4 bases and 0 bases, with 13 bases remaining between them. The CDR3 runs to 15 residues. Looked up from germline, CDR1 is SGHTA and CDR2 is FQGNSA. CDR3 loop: CASSSGWGFSYEQYF. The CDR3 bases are TGTGCCAGCAGCTCCGGGTGGGGGTTCTCCTACGAGCAGTACTTC. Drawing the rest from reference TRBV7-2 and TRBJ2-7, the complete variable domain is GAGVSQSPSNKVTEKGKDVELRCDPISGHTALYWYRQSLGQGLEFLIYFQGNSAPDKSGLPSDRFSAERTGGSVSTLTIQRTQQEDSAVYLCASSSGWGFSYEQYFGPGTRLTVT.

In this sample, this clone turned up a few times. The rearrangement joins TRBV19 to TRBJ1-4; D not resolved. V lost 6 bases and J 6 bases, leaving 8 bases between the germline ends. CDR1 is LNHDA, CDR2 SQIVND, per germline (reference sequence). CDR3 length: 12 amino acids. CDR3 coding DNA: TGTGCCAGTAGGGAGGCGGATGAAAAACTGTTTTTT. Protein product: CASREADEKLFF.

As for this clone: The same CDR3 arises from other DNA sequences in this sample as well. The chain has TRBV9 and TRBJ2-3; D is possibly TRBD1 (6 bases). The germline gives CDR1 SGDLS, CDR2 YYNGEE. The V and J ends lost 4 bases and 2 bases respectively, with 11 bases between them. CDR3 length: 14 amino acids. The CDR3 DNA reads TGTGCCAGCAGCTCGGGACACTCCACAGATACGCAGTATTTT. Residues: CASSSGHSTDTQYF.

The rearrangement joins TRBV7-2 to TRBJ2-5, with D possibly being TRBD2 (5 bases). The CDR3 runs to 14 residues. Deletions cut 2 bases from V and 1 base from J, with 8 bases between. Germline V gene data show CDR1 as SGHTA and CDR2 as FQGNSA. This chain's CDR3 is CASSLRRTQETQYF. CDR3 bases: TGTGCCAGCAGCTTAAGGAGGACCCAAGAGACCCAGTACTTC.

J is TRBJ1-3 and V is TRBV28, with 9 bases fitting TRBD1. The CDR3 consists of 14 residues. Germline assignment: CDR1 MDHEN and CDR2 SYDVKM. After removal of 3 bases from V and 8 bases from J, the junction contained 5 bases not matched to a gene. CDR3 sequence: CASSLGQGIHTIYF. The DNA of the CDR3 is TGTGCCAGCAGTTTGGGACAGGGAATCCACACCATATATTTT.

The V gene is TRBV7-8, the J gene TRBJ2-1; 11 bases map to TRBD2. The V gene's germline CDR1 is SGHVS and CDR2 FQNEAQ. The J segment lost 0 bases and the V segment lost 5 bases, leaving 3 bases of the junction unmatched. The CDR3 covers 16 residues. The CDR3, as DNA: TGTGCCAGCAGCCTTAGCGGGAGGGTCTCCTACAATGAGCAGTTCTTC. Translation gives CASSLSGRVSYNEQFF. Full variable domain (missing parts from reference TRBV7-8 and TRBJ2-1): GAGVSQSPRYKVAKRGQDVALRCDPISGHVSLFWYQQALGQGPEFLTYFQNEAQLDKSGLPSDRFFAERPEGSVSTLKIQRTQQEDSAVYLCASSLSGRVSYNEQFFGPGTRLTVL.

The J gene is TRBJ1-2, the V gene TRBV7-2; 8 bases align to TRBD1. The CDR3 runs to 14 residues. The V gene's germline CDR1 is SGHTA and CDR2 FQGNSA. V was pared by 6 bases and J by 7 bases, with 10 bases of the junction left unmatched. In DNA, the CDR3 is TGTGCCAGCAGTCCTAACAGGGGGTTGGGTGGCTACACCTTC. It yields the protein CASSPNRGLGGYTF.

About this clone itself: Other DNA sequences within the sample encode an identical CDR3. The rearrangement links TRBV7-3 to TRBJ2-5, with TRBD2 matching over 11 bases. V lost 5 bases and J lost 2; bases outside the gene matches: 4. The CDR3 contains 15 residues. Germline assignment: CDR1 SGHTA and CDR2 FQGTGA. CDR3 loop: CASSPGTSGQETQYF. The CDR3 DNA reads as TGTGCCAGCAGCCCTGGGACTAGCGGACAAGAGACCCAGTACTTC. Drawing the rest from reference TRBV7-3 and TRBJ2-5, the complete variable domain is GAGVSQTPSNKVTEKGKYVELRCDPISGHTALYWYRQSLGQGPEFLIYFQGTGAADDSGLPNDRFFAVRPEGSVSTLKIQRTERGDSAVYLCASSPGTSGQETQYFGPGTRLLVL.

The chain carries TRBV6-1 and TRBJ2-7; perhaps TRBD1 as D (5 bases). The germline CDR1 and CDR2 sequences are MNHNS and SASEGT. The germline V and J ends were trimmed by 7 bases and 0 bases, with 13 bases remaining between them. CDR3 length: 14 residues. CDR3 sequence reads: CASNPGKSSYEQYF. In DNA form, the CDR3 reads TGTGCCAGCAATCCAGGGAAGAGCTCCTACGAGCAGTACTTC.

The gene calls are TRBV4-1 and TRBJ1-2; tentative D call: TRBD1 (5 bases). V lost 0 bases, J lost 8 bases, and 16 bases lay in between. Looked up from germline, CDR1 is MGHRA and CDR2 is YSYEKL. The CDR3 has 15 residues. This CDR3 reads CASSQDWGRDQGYTF. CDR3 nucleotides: TGCGCCAGCAGCCAAGATTGGGGCAGGGATCAAGGCTACACCTTC.

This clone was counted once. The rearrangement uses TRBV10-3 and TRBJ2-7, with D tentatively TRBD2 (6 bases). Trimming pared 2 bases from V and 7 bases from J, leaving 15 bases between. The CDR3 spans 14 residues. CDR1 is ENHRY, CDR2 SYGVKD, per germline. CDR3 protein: CAISEVGGVGEQYF. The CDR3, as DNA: TGTGCCATCAGTGAGGTCGGAGGGGTGGGGGAGCAGTACTTC.